This entry features one TCR beta chain sequence. The sample comes from a study of CD8 T cells in Susac syndrome. It was negative isolation that provided the CD8+ and CD4+ T cells, whereas TEMRA cells were enriched by FACS. The RNA, roughly 0.5 to 1 ug, was put through reverse transcription using random hexamers. Amplification of TCR beta CDR3 was carried out by immunoSEQ multiplex PCR, which covered 54 Vbeta and 13 Jbeta segments. TCRdb re-called the immunoSEQ multiplex PCR reads with MiXCR, one entry per CDR3 protein. The sample includes around 56,000 distinct CDR3 sequences, around 90% of them seen just once. The CDR3 loop spans 15 amino acids. Germline CDR1 reads SEHNR; CDR2 reads FQNEAQ (reference sequence). V lost 4 bases and J 0 bases, leaving 11 bases between the germline ends.

Input material: CD8+ T cells from PBMCs. The clonotype was recovered from a human donor in good health. The chain couples TRBV7-9 to TRBJ2-3; D unclear. CDR3 sequence: CASSSLGSSTDTQYF. In nucleotides, the CDR3 is TGTGCCAGCAGCTCTCTCGGATCTAGCACAGATACGCAGTATTTT.